A single sample gave rise to the 26 T cell receptor beta chains below, sequenced in a study of blood T cell repertoires in COVID-19. Only in-frame clones appear in the TCRdb table, and some are missing; sequencing was by immunoSEQ multiplex PCR. The sample records more than 95,000 clones, under 90% being singletons. The specimen sequenced was peripheral blood. These receptors were collected from a human donor in a cohort sampled during active or convalescent COVID-19.

This clone appeared a single time. The chain couples TRBV5-6 to TRBJ1-4, with D unclear. The V end lost 4 bases, the J end lost 1 base, and 11 bases lay between the germline ends. Germline loops: CDR1 SGHDT, CDR2 YYEEEE. CDR3 length: 15 amino acids. The CDR3 spells CASSPQPGTNEKLFF. In nucleotides, the CDR3 is TGTGCCAGCAGCCCACAACCAGGAACTAATGAAAAACTGTTTTTT.

The J gene is TRBJ2-1, the V gene TRBV2; TRBD2 matches at 8 bases. The CDR3 consists of 16 residues. Germline values: CDR1 SNHLY, CDR2 FYNNEI. The trim removed 6 bases at V and 0 bases at J, leaving 7 bases unmatched. The CDR3: CASSGRAPNSYNEQFF. The DNA of the CDR3 is TGTGCCAGCAGCGGGAGGGCCCCTAACTCCTACAATGAGCAGTTCTTC.

The chain employs TRBV7-3 and TRBJ2-7; a weak D match, TRBD1 (6 bases). Trimming shortened V by 5 bases and J by 7 bases, and 9 bases separated the two germline ends. CDR1 is SGHTA, CDR2 FQGTGA, per germline. The CDR3 contains 11 residues. The CDR3 nucleotides are TGTGCCAGCAGCGAAGGGGGTGAGCAGTACTTC. Translation: CASSEGGEQYF.

This chain connects TRBV16 to TRBJ1-6, with 9 bases lining up with TRBD1. The CDR3 has 15 residues. Germline CDR1 reads KGHSY; CDR2 reads FQNENV. J was trimmed by 7 bases and V by 4 bases; bases with no gene match: 5. The CDR3: CASSPRTGENSPLHF. The CDR3 DNA reads as TGTGCCAGCAGCCCCCGGACAGGGGAAAATTCACCCCTCCACTTT.

The chain employs TRBV5-1 and TRBJ2-3; 9 bases map to TRBD2. J was trimmed by 1 base and V by 1 base; bases with no gene match: 19. The CDR3 covers 21 residues. Looked up from germline, CDR1 is SGHRS and CDR2 is YFSETQ. CDR3 nucleotide sequence: TGCGCCAGCAGCTTGTCGCCGGCGGGGGGGTTCTCGGGCTTTGGCACAGATACGCAGTATTTT. As protein: CASSLSPAGGFSGFGTDTQYF.

This clone was seen only a few times. The genes are TRBV7-9 and TRBJ2-1; 7 nucleotides line up with TRBD2. The CDR3 totals 19 residues. V lost 5 bases to trimming and J lost 0 bases; unmatched junction nucleotides: 16. Germline lookup yields CDR1 SEHNR and CDR2 FQNEAQ (reference sequence). The CDR3 sequence: CASSDGWLAEAASYNEQFF. The CDR3 nucleotides read TGTGCCAGCAGCGATGGATGGCTAGCGGAGGCCGCCTCCTACAATGAGCAGTTCTTC.

The chain is built from TRBV7-2 and TRBJ1-1, with D possibly being TRBD1 (6 bases). This CDR3 is built from 14 residues. Between the trimmed V and J ends, which lost 4 bases and 5 bases, there was a span of 14 bases. CDR1 and CDR2 (germline): SGHTA, FQGNSA. CDR3 region: CASSSYPRGTEAFF. The CDR3 nucleotides are TGTGCCAGCAGCTCATACCCGAGGGGGACTGAAGCTTTCTTT.

V is TRBV10-3 and J is TRBJ1-2; TRBD1 is a possible D gene (6 bases). The V gene's germline CDR1 is ENHRY and CDR2 SYGVKD. This CDR3 contains 14 residues. V lost 4 bases and J 7 bases, leaving 16 bases between the germline ends. In DNA, the CDR3 is TGTGCCATCAGTGCATCTACCACAGGGAGTGGCTACACCTTC. Residues: CAISASTTGSGYTF.

The chain employs TRBV12-5 and TRBJ2-3; D perhaps matches TRBD1 (5 bases). Germline V lookup: CDR1 LGHNT, CDR2 FRNRAP. Trimming removed 3 bases at V and 8 bases at J, with 27 bases between. The CDR3 sequence is 18 residues long. As DNA, the CDR3 is TGTGCTAGTGGTTTTGTTCTGGCAGGCCTTTTCGGGCAGGGTACGCAGTATTTT. It codes for CASGFVLAGLFGQGTQYF.

This sequence joins TRBV6-5 and TRBJ2-3; D remains ambiguous. Looked up from germline, CDR1 is MNHEY and CDR2 is SVGAGI. This CDR3 spans 15 amino acids. Trimming removed 0 bases at V and 6 bases at J, with 13 bases between. The DNA of the CDR3 is TGTGCCAGCAGTTACTCTCGAGCTCTTCTCGATACGCAGTATTTT. This sequence encodes CASSYSRALLDTQYF.

CDR3 nucleotide sequence: TGTGCCAGCAGGGAGACAGGGGACACCGGGGAGCTGTTTTTT. Translating it yields CASRETGDTGELFF. The V call is TRBV7-9, the J call TRBJ2-2; 8 positions match TRBD1. V shed 6 bases and J 3 bases; nucleotides not matched to a gene: 3. CDR1 and CDR2 from the germline V gene are SEHNR and FQNEAQ (reference sequence). There are 14 residues in the CDR3.

The V call is TRBV5-1, the J call TRBJ2-7; 8 nucleotides agree with TRBD1. Trimming cost V 5 bases and J 2 bases; bases outside gene matches: 9. The CDR3 sequence is 15 residues long. Per the germline V gene, CDR1 is SGHRS and CDR2 is YFSETQ. CDR3 nucleotides: TGCGCCAGCAGTTTTGCGGACAGGGTCGCCTACGAGCAGTACTTC. This codes for CASSFADRVAYEQYF.

The gene calls are TRBV7-2 and TRBJ2-5; D is possibly TRBD1 (5 bases). This CDR3 is 14 amino acids long. Germline lookup yields CDR1 SGHTA and CDR2 FQGNSA. V was cut by 4 bases and J by 5 bases, with 14 bases left in between. For the CDR3, the DNA is TGTGCCAGCAGCTCCCCTAGGGGATGGGAGACCCAGTACTTC. It translates to CASSSPRGWETQYF.

The chain uses TRBV11-2 and TRBJ2-1, with TRBD1 matching 7 bases. Germline values: CDR1 SGHAT, CDR2 FQNNGV. V shed 5 bases, J shed 13 bases, and the junction held 11 bases outside the gene matches. The CDR3 has 13 amino acids. CDR3 sequence reads: CASSPRGGQIQFF. The CDR3 nucleotides read TGTGCCAGCAGCCCGAGAGGGGGCCAGATCCAGTTCTTC.

The chain uses TRBV28 and TRBJ2-7; 12 bases match TRBD1. Germline CDR1 is MDHEN and CDR2 is SYDVKM. The CDR3 runs to 17 residues. Trimming cost V 4 bases and J 9 bases; bases outside gene matches: 16. The CDR3 DNA sequence: TGTGCCAGCAGTTCCCAGGGACAGGGGGCGGGTTACGGGTGGCAGTACTTC. Its translation is CASSSQGQGAGYGWQYF.

This chain's CDR3 is CASNPGSRYEQYF. The CDR3 DNA sequence: TGTGCCAGCAACCCGGGGAGTCGGTACGAGCAGTACTTC. The V call is TRBV5-6, the J call TRBJ2-7; the D gene is possibly TRBD2 (5 bases). The CDR3 is made up of 13 amino acids. Germline V gives CDR1 SGHDT, CDR2 YYEEEE. Trimming shortened V by 6 bases and J by 4 bases, and 14 bases separated the two germline ends.

This sequence joins TRBV19 and TRBJ2-5, with D possibly matching TRBD2 (5 bases). The V gene lost 3 bases and the J gene lost 5 bases, with 22 bases spanning the gap. This CDR3 spans 17 amino acids. Germline assignment: CDR1 LNHDA and CDR2 SQIVND (reference sequence). For the CDR3, the DNA is TGTGCCAGTAGTATGCCCGCCGGGATCGGGGTCAGGGAGACCCAGTACTTC. The encoded protein is CASSMPAGIGVRETQYF.

This clone was counted only a few times. Other DNA variants within this sample encode the same CDR3. The chain employs TRBV11-2 and TRBJ2-5, with TRBD2 matching over 8 bases. CDR1 is SGHAT and CDR2 is FQNNGV in the germline V gene. The J segment lost 2 bases and the V segment lost 1 base, leaving 3 bases of the junction unmatched. There are 15 residues in the CDR3. The CDR3 region is CASSLGGGPQETQYF. CDR3 coding DNA: TGTGCCAGCAGCTTAGGCGGGGGGCCACAAGAGACCCAGTACTTC.

The genes are TRBV2 and TRBJ1-1; 8 bases are shared with TRBD1. With V trimmed by 7 bases and J by 4 bases, 8 bases remained unmatched. CDR1 and CDR2 (germline): SNHLY, FYNNEI. This CDR3 contains 14 residues. As DNA, the CDR3 is TGTGCCAGCACTTCGGACAGGGAGGGCACTGAAGCTTTCTTT. This codes for CASTSDREGTEAFF.

This clone was counted only a few times. The rearrangement links TRBV4-2 to TRBJ1-4; 7 nucleotides agree with TRBD1. The CDR3 runs to 19 residues. In germline, CDR1 is LGHNA, CDR2 YNFKEQ. With V trimmed by 4 bases and J by 2 bases, 16 bases remained unmatched. Here the CDR3 reads CASSLTAGGAPVTNEKLFF. The CDR3 DNA follows: TGTGCCAGCAGCCTAACCGCAGGGGGTGCCCCGGTTACTAATGAAAAACTGTTTTTT.

CDR3 coding DNA: TGCGCCAGCAGCCAGGAGGGACTACCTAATGAAAAACTGTTTTTT. Translated: CASSQEGLPNEKLFF. The rearrangement links TRBV4-1 to TRBJ1-4; D might be TRBD1 (5 bases). The length of the CDR3 is 15 residues. The germline CDR1 and CDR2 sequences are MGHRA and YSYEKL. The V and J ends lost 3 bases and 3 bases respectively, with 11 bases between them.

The chain is built from TRBV12-5 and TRBJ1-2; D not certain. Germline assignment: CDR1 LGHNT and CDR2 FRNRAP. This CDR3 has 13 amino acids. The V end lost 11 bases, the J end lost 3 bases, and 16 bases lay between the germline ends. The CDR3 spells CAGTRGLDYGYTF. DNA for the CDR3: TGTGCTGGAACCCGTGGGCTGGACTATGGCTACACCTTC.

The genes are TRBV14 and TRBJ1-4; TRBD1 aligns across 7 bases. This CDR3 comprises 14 residues. The J segment lost 10 bases and the V segment lost 6 bases, leaving 11 bases of the junction unmatched. Germline V gene data show CDR1 as SGHDN and CDR2 as FVKESK. CDR3 loop: CASSPTGTVGKLFF. Here the CDR3 DNA reads TGTGCCAGCAGTCCAACCGGGACAGTCGGAAAACTGTTTTTT.

This clone appeared a few times. The chain carries TRBV11-2 and TRBJ1-1, with a weak D call TRBD1 (5 bases). Trimming removed 1 base at V and 5 bases at J, with 11 bases between. Germline values: CDR1 SGHAT, CDR2 FQNNGV. The CDR3 is 14 residues long. In nucleotides, the CDR3 is TGTGCCAGCAGCTTAGGGGGCAGGGTAACTGAAGCTTTCTTT. Its translation is CASSLGGRVTEAFF.

This chain uses TRBV4-3 with TRBJ2-2, with no clear D. The length of the CDR3 is 15 residues. The germline V and J ends were trimmed by 4 bases and 1 base, with 10 bases remaining between them. From germline, CDR1 is LGHNA and CDR2 YSLEER. The CDR3 is CASSPQNLNTGELFF. DNA of the CDR3: TGCGCCAGCAGCCCTCAAAACTTGAACACCGGGGAGCTGTTTTTT.

This chain joins TRBV19 and TRBJ2-7; 9 bases line up with TRBD1. Germline V gene lookup returns CDR1 LNHDA and CDR2 SQIVND (reference sequence). V trimming: 3 bases; J trimming: 6 bases; junction bases outside the gene matches: 6. This CDR3 region has 14 residues. The CDR3 DNA reads TGTGCCAGTAGTATCCAGGACAGGGGAGTCGAGCAGTACTTC. Translated, it gives CASSIQDRGVEQYF.